The sequence of this T cell receptor (beta chain) was determined in a study of cytomegalovirus exposure and HLA in healthy donors. The CDR3 has 14 residues. The germline V gene encodes CDR1 KGHSH and CDR2 LQKENI. J lost 6 bases, V lost 2 bases, and 3 bases had no gene match. PCR amplification relied on 60 Vbeta primers (plus 13 Jbeta primers). The data were produced by immunoSEQ multiplex PCR, yet TCRdb's version contains in-frame clones alone and is incomplete. The sample consists of 170,000 or so clones, roughly four fifths of them appearing once. This sequence joins TRBV18 and TRBJ1-2; 10 nucleotides line up with TRBD1. Specimen: PBMCs. The TCR was taken from a woman in her twenties or thirties in good health and CMV-seronegative. This CDR3 is CASSPSGTGDGYTF. CDR3 DNA sequence: TGTGCCAGCTCACCATCCGGGACAGGGGATGGCTACACCTTC.